Below are 24 T cell receptor beta chains sequenced from a single sample in a study of shared clonotypes between healthy human individuals. Here immunoSEQ multiplex PCR was the method, and the copy in TCRdb shows in-frame clones only, minus some. The sample includes 950,000 to 1,100,000 clones, roughly 80% of them seen just once. Material: memory CD4+ T cells sorted from blood. Subset here: CD45RA-negative fraction. The source is a young man in good health.

This clone was observed once. The junction departs from the called germline gene at one end, perhaps through a read error. This chain uses TRBV7-7 with TRBJ2-2, with D uncertain. The germline gives CDR1 SSHAT, CDR2 FNYEAQ (reference sequence). The CDR3 runs to 12 residues. CDR3 loop: CASSLDSGELFF. CDR3 nucleotides: TGTGCTAGCAGCCTGGATAGCGGGGAGCTGTTTTTT.

There are a few counts of this clone. The sample carries other DNA sequences with the same CDR3. The V and J genes are TRBV5-1 and TRBJ1-3, with D maybe TRBD1 (5 bases). This CDR3 has 14 amino acids. Germline CDR1 is SGHRS and CDR2 is YFSETQ. Trimming took 3 bases from V and 2 from J, leaving 9 bases between them. The CDR3 here is CASSSTGAGNTIYF. In DNA form, the CDR3 reads TGCGCCAGCAGCTCAACAGGAGCTGGAAACACCATATATTTT.

Many counts were recorded for this clone. Compared with germline, one end of the junction differs, possibly owing to a read error. This same CDR3 is encoded by further DNA sequences in the sample. The DNA for the CDR3 is TGTGCTAGCAGCTTAGGGCCCGGGGGCAACTACGAGCAGTACTTC. This codes for CASSLGPGGNYEQYF. The genes are TRBV7-7 and TRBJ2-7; tentatively, D is TRBD1 or TRBD2 (6 bases each). This CDR3 has 15 residues. CDR1 is SSHAT and CDR2 is FNYEAQ in the germline V gene (reference sequence).

This clone was counted between two and nine times. CDR3 amino acids: CASSLVDSYNEQFF. The CDR3 bases are TGTGCCAGCAGCTTAGTGGACTCCTACAATGAGCAGTTCTTC. The chain combines TRBV7-9 with TRBJ2-1; no reliable D call. Germline values: CDR1 SEHNR, CDR2 FQNEAQ (reference sequence). V lost 1 base and J lost 0, with 4 bases in between. The CDR3 loop spans 14 amino acids.

This clone turned up a few times. The chain uses TRBV6-1 and TRBJ2-2, with D unresolved. V was cut by 4 bases and J by 7 bases, with 13 bases left in between. Germline V gives CDR1 MNHNS, CDR2 SASEGT. The CDR3 loop spans 14 amino acids. CDR3 nucleotide sequence: TGTGCCAGCAGTGCTACCCGACTGGGCGGGGAGCTGTTTTTT. This translates into CASSATRLGGELFF.

The V call is TRBV27, the J call TRBJ2-2, with 7 bases lining up with TRBD1. This CDR3 spans 16 amino acids. The ends lost 9 bases at V and 0 bases at J; junction bases unmatched: 10. Germline-derived CDR1 and CDR2 are MNHEY and SMNVEV (reference sequence). CDR3 sequence: CASRQGINANTGELFF. The CDR3 DNA is TGTGCCAGTAGACAGGGAATAAACGCGAACACCGGGGAGCTGTTTTTT.

Ten or more counts support this clone. The rearrangement links TRBV28 to TRBJ1-1; 9 nucleotides align to TRBD1. Per the germline V gene, CDR1 is MDHEN and CDR2 is SYDVKM. The CDR3 totals 15 residues. V lost 7 bases, J lost 1 base, and 7 bases stayed unmatched. CDR3 coding DNA: TGTGCCAGCAAGGGTCGGACAGGGGCGAACACTGAAGCTTTCTTT. It is translated as CASKGRTGANTEAFF.

The chain employs TRBV6-1 and TRBJ2-7; TRBD2 aligns across 8 bases. From germline, CDR1 is MNHNS and CDR2 SASEGT. The CDR3 spans 18 residues. Trimming at V came to 4 bases and at J to 7 bases, leaving 21 bases not matched to a gene. Here the CDR3 DNA reads TGTGCCAGCAGTGCCTTAGGTAGCGGGACTAAGCCTTGGAGGGAGCAGTACTTC. This translates into CASSALGSGTKPWREQYF.

In DNA form, the CDR3 reads TGTGCCAGCAGTGACAGGCGGGATTCACCCCTCCACTTT. It yields the protein CASSDRRDSPLHF. The genes are TRBV25-1 and TRBJ1-6, with D hard to call. V was trimmed by 3 bases and J by 8 bases, leaving 8 bases between them. The CDR3 has 13 amino acids. From germline, CDR1 is MGHDK and CDR2 SYGVNS.

V gene TRBV6-1 combines with J gene TRBJ2-5, with 7 positions matching TRBD1. Germline lookup yields CDR1 MNHNS and CDR2 SASEGT. With V trimmed by 3 bases and J by 5 bases, 18 bases remained unmatched. This CDR3 has 18 residues. CDR3 sequence reads: CASSEEPAGRGFDETQYF. The CDR3 coding sequence is TGTGCCAGCAGTGAGGAACCCGCCGGCAGGGGGTTTGATGAGACCCAGTACTTC.

The DNA for the CDR3 is TGTGCCAGCTCACCGACACAGGGGCGAGAGACCCAGTACTTC. The encoded protein is CASSPTQGRETQYF. The chain links TRBV18 to TRBJ2-5; 7 bases are a match to TRBD1. CDR3 length: 14 amino acids. CDR1 and CDR2 (germline): KGHSH, LQKENI. V shed 3 bases, J shed 4 bases, and the junction held 5 bases outside the gene matches. Looking up the rest from reference TRBV18 and TRBJ2-5 gives the full variable domain: NAGVMQNPRHLVRRRGQEARLRCSPMKGHSHVYWYRQLPEEGLKFMVYLQKENIIDESGMPKERFSAEFPKEGPSILRIQQVVRGDSAAYFCASSPTQGRETQYFGPGTRLLVL.

CDR3 sequence: CASSPLQGNGYEQYF. Here the CDR3 DNA reads TGTGCCAGCAGCCCTTTACAGGGAAACGGATACGAGCAGTACTTC. This chain links TRBV6-4 with TRBJ2-7; weak D call: TRBD1 (6 bases). CDR1 is MRHNA, CDR2 SNTAGT, per germline. The V end lost 6 bases, the J end lost 4 bases, and 19 bases lay between the germline ends. The CDR3 loop spans 15 amino acids.

This clone was seen only a few times. The chain employs TRBV5-1 and TRBJ1-6; 8 bases map to TRBD1. CDR3 length: 15 amino acids. With V trimmed by 3 bases and J by 7 bases, 6 bases remained unmatched. Germline V gene lookup returns CDR1 SGHRS and CDR2 YFSETQ. The CDR3 protein is CASSSGQAGNSPLHF. The CDR3 DNA reads TGCGCCAGCAGCTCGGGACAGGCTGGCAATTCACCCCTCCACTTT.

The rearrangement uses TRBV27 and TRBJ1-5; 9 nucleotides align to TRBD1. Germline CDR1 and CDR2: MNHEY and SMNVEV (reference sequence). The CDR3 is made up of 16 amino acids. Losses at the gene ends were 9 bases for V and 5 bases for J; bases not matched to a gene: 14. Written as DNA, the CDR3 is TGTGCCAGTAAACCCTACAGGGGGCCAGAGGATCAGCCCCAGCATTTT. This translates into CASKPYRGPEDQPQHF.

This chain joins TRBV5-1 and TRBJ1-2; D is uncertain. V was clipped by 4 bases and J by 8 bases, with 21 bases between them. The CDR3 spans 15 residues. The germline gives CDR1 SGHRS, CDR2 YFSETQ. The CDR3 spells CASSPAPEATGGYTF. CDR3 sequence (DNA): TGCGCCAGCAGCCCAGCACCCGAAGCCACGGGAGGCTACACCTTC.

The chain uses TRBV11-1 and TRBJ1-2; possible D gene TRBD1, 5 bases. The CDR3 contains 16 residues. The V and J ends lost 3 bases and 4 bases respectively, with 18 bases between them. Germline-derived CDR1 and CDR2 are SGHAT and FQDESV (reference sequence). DNA for the CDR3: TGTGCCAGCAGCTTCATAGGCCCAGGGTCAGGCTATGGCTACACCTTC. Residues: CASSFIGPGSGYGYTF.

The rearrangement joins TRBV30 to TRBJ2-3; possibly TRBD2 for D (6 bases). The germline gives CDR1 GTSNPN, CDR2 SVGIG (reference sequence). The CDR3 sequence is 14 residues long. The V end lost 2 bases, the J end lost 1 base, and 10 bases lay between the germline ends. CDR3 DNA: TGTGCCTGGAGTCGCGGGGAGGGCACAGATACGCAGTATTTT. As protein: CAWSRGEGTDTQYF.

The gene calls are TRBV11-2 and TRBJ2-7; 9 bases are a match to TRBD2. CDR1 SGHAT and CDR2 FQNNGV come from the germline V gene. V trimming: 7 bases; J trimming: 7 bases; junction bases outside the gene matches: 11. The CDR3 sequence is 14 residues long. CDR3 bases: TGTGCCAGCATCGGTCTAGCGGGATCTGGAGAGCAGTACTTC. It yields the protein CASIGLAGSGEQYF.

The chain employs TRBV15 and TRBJ2-1; D is possibly TRBD1 (5 bases). The germline CDR1 and CDR2 sequences are LNHNV and YYDKDF (reference sequence). V was trimmed by 1 base and J by 3 bases, leaving 13 bases between them. The CDR3 consists of 16 residues. CDR3 nucleotides: TGTGCCACCAGCAGAGGGACAAATTCGATCTACAATGAGCAGTTCTTC. Protein product: CATSRGTNSIYNEQFF.

The chain employs TRBV18 and TRBJ1-1; 7 nucleotides match TRBD1. The CDR3 is 14 amino acids. Trimming at V came to 3 bases and at J to 6 bases, leaving 7 bases not matched to a gene. The V gene's germline CDR1 is KGHSH and CDR2 LQKENI. CDR3 protein: CASSPRQGEAEAFF. The CDR3, as DNA: TGTGCCAGCTCACCTCGACAGGGTGAGGCTGAAGCTTTCTTT.

The chain employs TRBV7-2 and TRBJ2-7; TRBD2 matches at 8 bases. Germline assignment: CDR1 SGHTA and CDR2 FQGNSA. This CDR3 is 15 amino acids long. The V gene end was trimmed by 4 bases and the J gene end by 6 bases; junction bases not matched to a gene: 11. Written as DNA, the CDR3 is TGTGCCAGCAGCTCGCGGACTAGCAATCTACGCGAGCAGTACTTC. The encoded protein is CASSSRTSNLREQYF. The full variable domain, completed using reference TRBV7-2 and TRBJ2-7, is GAGVSQSPSNKVTEKGKDVELRCDPISGHTALYWYRQSLGQGLEFLIYFQGNSAPDKSGLPSDRFSAERTGGSVSTLTIQRTQQEDSAVYLCASSSRTSNLREQYFGPGTRLTVT.

This rearrangement joins TRBV6-5 to TRBJ2-3; 9 nucleotides align to TRBD1. CDR1 and CDR2 from the germline V gene are MNHEY and SVGAGI. V trimming: 5 bases; J trimming: 2 bases; junction bases outside the gene matches: 5. The CDR3 loop spans 15 amino acids. Here the CDR3 reads CASSQQGAPTDTQYF. CDR3 nucleotide sequence: TGTGCCAGCAGTCAACAGGGGGCTCCCACAGATACGCAGTATTTT.

V gene TRBV4-1 combines with J gene TRBJ1-6, with TRBD1 as a possible D gene (5 bases). CDR3 length: 17 residues. V lost 3 bases and J 5 bases, leaving 17 bases between the germline ends. Per germline, CDR1 MGHRA and CDR2 YSYEKL. The CDR3 DNA sequence: TGCGCCAGCAGCCACCCTGTGGGGGGACGGGATAATTCACCCCTCCACTTT. This encodes CASSHPVGGRDNSPLHF.

The rearrangement uses TRBV6-5 and TRBJ2-2, with 10 bases lining up with TRBD1. The CDR3 loop spans 16 amino acids. CDR1 is MNHEY and CDR2 is SVGAGI in the germline V gene. The junction had 4 bases not matched to a gene; V was cut back by 2 bases and J by 4 bases. CDR3 sequence: CASSYGTGVGTGELFF. Written as DNA, the CDR3 is TGTGCCAGCAGTTACGGGACAGGGGTGGGCACCGGGGAGCTGTTTTTT.